Following are 26 T cell receptor beta chains from one sample sequenced in a study of blood T cell repertoires in COVID-19. TCRdb keeps only in-frame clones here, not all; method: immunoSEQ multiplex PCR. The table lists 90,000 to 100,000 clones, roughly 85% of them singletons. The material sequenced was peripheral blood. The source of these receptors is a man aged 65-85 years with acute or convalescent COVID-19.

V and J are TRBV4-1 and TRBJ1-6; D unclear. Germline CDR1 and CDR2: MGHRA and YSYEKL. V lost 1 base, J lost 0 bases, and 13 bases lay in between. The CDR3 is made up of 18 amino acids. CDR3 DNA sequence: TGCGCCAGCAGCCAAGTCATCAGGCAGAGCTCCTATAATTCACCCCTCCACTTT. Its translation is CASSQVIRQSSYNSPLHF.

The V and J genes are TRBV11-2 and TRBJ2-2, with a possible D match to TRBD2 (5 bases). The CDR3 has 15 amino acids. Germline V lookup: CDR1 SGHAT, CDR2 FQNNGV. V lost 3 bases and J 4 bases, leaving 12 bases between the germline ends. This CDR3 is CASSFERASTGELFF. The CDR3 coding sequence is TGTGCCAGCAGCTTTGAGAGGGCTAGCACCGGGGAGCTGTTTTTT. Using reference TRBV11-2 and TRBJ2-2 for the parts outside the CDR3, the full variable domain is EAGVAQSPRYKIIEKRQSVAFWCNPISGHATLYWYQQILGQGPKLLIQFQNNGVVDDSQLPKDRFSAERLKGVDSTLKIQPAKLEDSAVYLCASSFERASTGELFFGEGSRLTVL.

This clone was seen once. CDR3 in amino acids: CATAASMNTEAFF. The CDR3 nucleotides are TGTGCCACAGCGGCGAGCATGAACACTGAAGCTTTCTTT. The chain links TRBV9 to TRBJ1-1, with D unresolved. Trimming shortened V by 9 bases and J by 0 bases, and 12 bases separated the two germline ends. In germline, CDR1 is SGDLS, CDR2 YYNGEE. The CDR3 contains 13 residues.

This chain joins TRBV5-8 and TRBJ2-1, with D possibly being TRBD2 (5 bases). Germline V CDR1 and CDR2: SGHTS, YDEGEE. The CDR3 runs to 13 residues. Trimming shortened V by 4 bases and J by 9 bases, and 14 bases separated the two germline ends. CDR3 sequence: CASSRITGSEQFF. The CDR3 region has the DNA TGTGCCAGCAGCCGTATTACGGGGTCTGAGCAGTTCTTC.

The gene calls are TRBV3-1 (or the pseudogene TRBV3-2) and TRBJ2-3, with TRBD2 matching over 11 bases. After removal of 4 bases from V and 1 base from J, the junction contained 4 bases not matched to a gene. The CDR3 runs 16 residues. Germline V lookup: CDR1 LGHDT, CDR2 YNNKEL (reference sequence). The CDR3: CASSRSGGVGTDTQYF. The DNA for the CDR3 is TGTGCCAGCAGCCGTAGCGGGGGGGTTGGCACAGATACGCAGTATTTT.

The sample holds a few counts of this clone. The CDR3: CASSLGLGTGQNQPQHF. DNA for the CDR3: TGCGCCAGCAGCTTGGGACTCGGGACAGGGCAGAATCAGCCCCAGCATTTT. The chain carries TRBV5-1 and TRBJ1-5; 9 bases align to TRBD1. The V and J ends lost 0 bases and 4 bases, in that order; junction bases with no gene match: 8. Germline V CDR1 and CDR2: SGHRS, YFSETQ. The CDR3 is 17 residues long.

V gene TRBV6-2 or TRBV6-3 combines with J gene TRBJ2-1; 14 nucleotides line up with TRBD2. Germline trimming cut 6 bases from V and 6 bases from J; bases unmatched to any gene: 7. From germline, CDR1 is MNHEY and CDR2 SVGEGT. This CDR3 contains 16 residues. The CDR3 spells CASSSGLAGGINEQFF. The DNA for the CDR3 is TGTGCCAGCAGCAGCGGACTAGCGGGGGGTATCAATGAGCAGTTCTTC.

This rearrangement joins TRBV4-2 to TRBJ2-2; D not resolved. Between the trimmed V and J ends, which lost 0 bases and 1 base, there was a span of 15 bases. The CDR3 spans 18 residues. Germline loops: CDR1 LGHNA, CDR2 YNFKEQ. The DNA for the CDR3 is TGTGCCAGCAGCCAAGAAGGATCTTGGGCCGAGAACACCGGGGAGCTGTTTTTT. This sequence encodes CASSQEGSWAENTGELFF.

The chain uses TRBV7-2 and TRBJ2-2; 16 bases align to TRBD2. Trimming took 6 bases from V and 5 from J; bases not matched to a gene: 9. This CDR3 has 18 residues. From germline, CDR1 is SGHTA and CDR2 FQGNSA. The CDR3 DNA is TGTGCCAGCAGTTCTCCGGGACTAGCGGGGGGGCTGACCGGGGAGCTGTTTTTT. Protein sequence: CASSSPGLAGGLTGELFF. Full variable domain (rest looked up from reference TRBV7-2 and TRBJ2-2): GAGVSQSPSNKVTEKGKDVELRCDPISGHTALYWYRQSLGQGLEFLIYFQGNSAPDKSGLPSDRFSAERTGGSVSTLTIQRTQQEDSAVYLCASSSPGLAGGLTGELFFGEGSRLTVL.

This chain links TRBV7-2 with TRBJ1-4; D not resolved. The CDR3 length is 13 residues. Deletions cut 5 bases from V and 8 bases from J, with 12 bases between. CDR1 and CDR2 (germline): SGHTA, FQGNSA. CDR3 region: CASSLPHREKLFF. CDR3 DNA sequence: TGTGCCAGCAGCCTCCCTCACCGGGAAAAACTGTTTTTT.

The chain links TRBV3-1 (or the pseudogene TRBV3-2) to TRBJ2-3, with D hard to call. The CDR3 runs to 13 residues. In germline, CDR1 is LGHDT, CDR2 YNNKEL (reference sequence). Trimming stripped 1 base from V and 6 bases from J, with 8 bases between. CDR3 loop: CASSQGIVDTQYF. CDR3 DNA: TGTGCCAGCAGCCAAGGCATAGTCGATACGCAGTATTTT.

This clone appeared a few times. The chain joins TRBV6-5 to TRBJ2-7; D unresolved. The V gene's germline CDR1 is MNHEY and CDR2 SVGAGI. The CDR3 is 13 amino acids. Trimming shortened V by 7 bases and J by 0 bases, and 10 bases separated the two germline ends. CDR3 DNA: TGTGCCAGCACCATGAGGAGCTCCTACGAGCAGTACGTC. This translates into CASTMRSSYEQYV.

This rearrangement joins TRBV7-6 to TRBJ2-3, with TRBD2 matching 10 bases. The CDR3 sequence is 16 residues long. CDR1 and CDR2 (germline): SGHVS, FNYEAQ. Unmatched junction bases numbered 6, after V lost 0 bases and J lost 6 bases. The CDR3 sequence is CASSLASGGLGDTQYF. CDR3 DNA sequence: TGTGCCAGCAGCTTAGCTAGCGGGGGGCTCGGGGATACGCAGTATTTT.

As regards this clone: Other DNA sequences in this sample translate to the same CDR3. The chain employs TRBV3-1 (or the pseudogene TRBV3-2) and TRBJ1-2; D unresolved. CDR1 and CDR2 (germline): LGHDT, YNNKEL (reference sequence). CDR3 length equals 12 residues. V gave up 2 bases and J gave up 7 bases, with 8 bases separating them. CDR3 residues: CASSQLEGGYTF. The CDR3 region has the DNA TGTGCCAGCAGCCAATTAGAGGGTGGCTACACCTTC.

With respect to this clone: Other DNA sequences in the same sample also yield this CDR3. The chain joins TRBV11-2 to TRBJ1-1, with D tentatively TRBD1 (6 bases). V gave up 8 bases and J gave up 2 bases, with 12 bases separating them. The CDR3 sequence is 13 residues long. Germline loops: CDR1 SGHAT, CDR2 FQNNGV. The CDR3 DNA follows: TGTGCCAGCGAACGGACAGCTAACACTGAAGCTTTCTTT. Its protein product is CASERTANTEAFF.

J is TRBJ1-2 and V is TRBV2, with D hard to call. Trimming took 4 bases from V and 4 from J, leaving 16 bases between them. Germline CDR1 and CDR2: SNHLY and FYNNEI. The length of the CDR3 is 15 residues. CDR3 protein: CASSVSPTGSYGYTF. CDR3 nucleotides: TGTGCCAGCAGTGTGTCCCCCACCGGGAGCTATGGCTACACCTTC.

The chain has TRBV6-5 and TRBJ1-6, with D maybe TRBD1 (6 bases). Trimming stripped 4 bases from V and 7 bases from J, with 11 bases between. CDR1 is MNHEY and CDR2 is SVGAGI in the germline V gene. The CDR3 extends over 14 amino acids. The CDR3 loop is CASSSTGTNSPLHF. In DNA, the CDR3 is TGTGCCAGCAGTTCGACAGGAACCAATTCACCCCTCCACTTT.

The chain combines TRBV6-5 with TRBJ1-2; 9 bases are shared with TRBD1. Germline V lookup: CDR1 MNHEY, CDR2 SVGAGI. The CDR3 is made up of 14 amino acids. V lost 11 bases to trimming and J lost 4 bases; unmatched junction nucleotides: 11. This chain's CDR3 is CAGGDRAATYGYTF. DNA of the CDR3: TGTGCCGGGGGGGACAGGGCGGCTACCTATGGCTACACCTTC.

The chain combines TRBV5-4 with TRBJ2-5; TRBD2 is a possible D gene (5 bases). Trimming cost V 0 bases and J 2 bases, with 5 bases left between them. Germline V gene lookup returns CDR1 SGHNT and CDR2 YYREEE (reference sequence). This CDR3 spans 13 amino acids. The CDR3 DNA follows: TGTGCCAGCAGCTTGGGACTACAAGAGACCCAGTACTTC. This sequence encodes CASSLGLQETQYF.

This sequence joins TRBV11-2 and TRBJ1-1; D is possibly TRBD1 (6 bases). CDR3 length: 14 amino acids. Trimming shortened V by 5 bases and J by 1 base, and 11 bases separated the two germline ends. Germline CDR1 is SGHAT and CDR2 is FQNNGV. The CDR3 region has the DNA TGTGCCAGCAGCCGAGGGGGAAAGAACACTGAAGCTTTCTTT. Amino acid sequence: CASSRGGKNTEAFF.

V gene TRBV19 combines with J gene TRBJ1-1; D not certain. Trimming stripped 2 bases from V and 5 bases from J, with 9 bases between. The germline CDR1 and CDR2 sequences are LNHDA and SQIVND (reference sequence). This CDR3 spans 13 amino acids. The DNA for the CDR3 is TGTGCCAGTAGTATAAGAGCCCCAACTGAAGCTTTCTTT. This gives the protein CASSIRAPTEAFF.

The CDR3 loop reads CASSQDGTGGNEKLFF. As DNA, the CDR3 is TGCGCCAGCAGCCAAGATGGGACAGGAGGGAACGAAAAACTGTTTTTT. V usage is TRBV4-1 and J usage is TRBJ1-4, with 8 bases that match TRBD1. This CDR3 spans 16 amino acids. V trimming: 0 bases; J trimming: 8 bases; junction bases outside the gene matches: 8. Germline CDR1 reads MGHRA; CDR2 reads YSYEKL.

This rearrangement joins TRBV5-6 to TRBJ2-5; the match to TRBD1 covers 8 bases. Losses at the gene ends were 0 bases for V and 3 bases for J; bases not matched to a gene: 4. Per germline, CDR1 SGHDT and CDR2 YYEEEE. The CDR3 contains 15 residues. CDR3 sequence: CASSLAGQGEETQYF. The CDR3 nucleotides read TGTGCCAGCAGCTTGGCCGGACAGGGAGAAGAGACCCAGTACTTC.

The CDR3 loop is CASSLGASGNSYNEQFF. In DNA form, the CDR3 reads TGCGCCAGCAGCTTGGGGGCTAGCGGGAACTCCTACAATGAGCAGTTCTTC. The rearrangement joins TRBV5-1 to TRBJ2-1; the match to TRBD2 covers 9 bases. J lost 0 bases, V lost 0 bases, and 4 bases had no gene match. Germline V gene lookup returns CDR1 SGHRS and CDR2 YFSETQ. The CDR3 is 17 residues long.

The chain has TRBV7-8 and TRBJ1-3; D ambiguous. The CDR3 runs to 14 residues. Germline values: CDR1 SGHVS, CDR2 FQNEAQ. Trimming stripped 6 bases from V and 4 bases from J, with 13 bases between. The CDR3 protein is CASRPAGIGNTIYF. In DNA form, the CDR3 reads TGTGCCAGCAGGCCCGCGGGGATAGGAAACACCATATATTTT.

The chain joins TRBV14 to TRBJ1-2; 9 bases line up with TRBD1. The CDR3 has 15 amino acids. With 3 bases clipped from V and 6 bases from J, the junction kept 8 bases outside the gene matches. Germline V gene data show CDR1 as SGHDN and CDR2 as FVKESK. This chain's CDR3 is CASSHLTGGTDGYTF. For the CDR3, the DNA is TGTGCCAGCAGCCACCTTACAGGGGGCACGGATGGCTACACCTTC.